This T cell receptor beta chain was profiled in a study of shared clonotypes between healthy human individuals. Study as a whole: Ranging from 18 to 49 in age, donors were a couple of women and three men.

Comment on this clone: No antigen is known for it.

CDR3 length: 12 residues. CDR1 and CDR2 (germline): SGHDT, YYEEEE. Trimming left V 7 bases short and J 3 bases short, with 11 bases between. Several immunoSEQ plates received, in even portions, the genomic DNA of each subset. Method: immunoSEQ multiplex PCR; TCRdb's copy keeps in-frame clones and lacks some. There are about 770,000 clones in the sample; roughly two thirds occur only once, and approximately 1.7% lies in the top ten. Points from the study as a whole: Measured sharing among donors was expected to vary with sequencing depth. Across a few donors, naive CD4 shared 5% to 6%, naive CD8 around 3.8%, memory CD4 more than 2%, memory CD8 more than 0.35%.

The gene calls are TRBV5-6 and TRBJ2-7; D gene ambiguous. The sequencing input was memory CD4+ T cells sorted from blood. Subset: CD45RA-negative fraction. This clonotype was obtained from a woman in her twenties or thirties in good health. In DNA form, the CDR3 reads TGTGCCAGCGAAAGGGAAGACTACGAGCAGTACTTC. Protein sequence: CASEREDYEQYF.